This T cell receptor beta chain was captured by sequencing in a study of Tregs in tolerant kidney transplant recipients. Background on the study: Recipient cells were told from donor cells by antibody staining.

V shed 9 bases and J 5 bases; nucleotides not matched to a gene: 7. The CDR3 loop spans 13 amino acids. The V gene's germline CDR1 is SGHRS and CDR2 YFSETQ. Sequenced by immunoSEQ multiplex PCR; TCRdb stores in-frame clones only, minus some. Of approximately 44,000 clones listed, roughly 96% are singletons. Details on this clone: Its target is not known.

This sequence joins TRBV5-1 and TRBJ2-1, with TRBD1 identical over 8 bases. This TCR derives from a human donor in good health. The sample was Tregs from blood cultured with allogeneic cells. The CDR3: CATGQGFNNEQFF. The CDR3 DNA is TGCGCCACCGGACAGGGCTTCAACAATGAGCAGTTCTTC.